Following are 27 T cell receptor beta chains from one sample sequenced in a study of blood T cell repertoires in COVID-19. Clones were sequenced by immunoSEQ multiplex PCR, and TCRdb holds only the in-frame ones, with some missing. Of roughly 190,000 clones in the sample, 80% were seen once. What was sequenced was peripheral blood. The receptors come from a man in his 60s with acute or convalescent COVID-19.

V gene TRBV6-5 combines with J gene TRBJ1-5; perhaps TRBD1 as D (6 bases). V shed 6 bases and J shed 7 bases, with 19 bases lying between them. Looked up from germline, CDR1 is MNHEY and CDR2 is SVGAGI. CDR3 size: 15 residues. The CDR3 DNA reads as TGTGCCAGCAGCGGCGAACAGGGATTTGGGCAGCCCCAGCATTTT. This translates into CASSGEQGFGQPQHF.

This clone was observed once. The rearrangement uses TRBV9 and TRBJ1-1; 7 bases are shared with TRBD1. The CDR3 covers 15 residues. V shed 3 bases, J shed 1 base, and the junction held 6 bases outside the gene matches. CDR1 and CDR2 (germline): SGDLS, YYNGEE. The CDR3 loop is CASSASGGGNTEAFF. As DNA, the CDR3 is TGTGCCAGCAGCGCCTCAGGGGGTGGGAACACTGAAGCTTTCTTT.

V is TRBV21-1 and J is TRBJ2-5; the table's D call, TRBD1, was not checked against the DNA. TRBV21-1 is marked as a pseudogene. The CDR3 loop spans 17 amino acids. CDR3 nucleotides: TGTGCCAGCCTACGACAGGGGGCGAGGGTGGGCCAAGAGACCCAGTACTTC. Encoded protein: CASLRQGARVGQETQYF.

About this clone itself: This CDR3 is also generated by other DNA sequences in the sample. V and J are TRBV24-1 and TRBJ1-1; no firm D call. CDR1 and CDR2 (germline): KGHDR, SFDVKD. V was clipped by 3 bases and J by 1 base, with 11 bases between them. CDR3 length equals 15 residues. CDR3 DNA: TGTGCCACCAGTGATCCGCGAACGGGGAACACTGAAGCTTTCTTT. Amino acids: CATSDPRTGNTEAFF.

The rearrangement links TRBV5-1 to TRBJ2-1; a weak D match, TRBD1 (5 bases). CDR1 SGHRS and CDR2 YFSETQ come from the germline V gene. The CDR3 is 15 amino acids. V was trimmed by 2 bases and J by 0 bases, leaving 9 bases between them. CDR3 sequence reads: CASSFQGSSYNEQFF. The CDR3 nucleotides are TGCGCCAGCAGCTTTCAGGGTAGCTCCTACAATGAGCAGTTCTTC.

The chain combines TRBV7-8 with TRBJ1-5, with 11 bases fitting TRBD1. V lost 0 bases to trimming and J lost 5 bases; unmatched junction nucleotides: 6. The CDR3 has 17 amino acids. Germline V gene data show CDR1 as SGHVS and CDR2 as FQNEAQ. The CDR3 reads CASSLAGTGGLYQPQHF. DNA of the CDR3: TGTGCCAGCAGCTTAGCTGGGACAGGGGGTTTGTATCAGCCCCAGCATTTT.

The CDR3 loop is CSVSGTANYGYTF. In DNA, the CDR3 is TGCAGCGTTTCCGGGACAGCAAACTATGGCTACACCTTC. The V call is TRBV29-1, the J call TRBJ1-2, with TRBD1 identical over 7 bases. The germline V gene has CDR1 SQVTM and CDR2 ANQGSEA. The V and J ends lost 5 bases and 2 bases, in that order; junction bases with no gene match: 5. The CDR3 is made up of 13 amino acids. The whole variable domain, filled in from reference TRBV29-1 and TRBJ1-2, reads SAVISQKPSRDICQRGTSLTIQCQVDSQVTMMFWYRQQPGQSLTLIATANQGSEATYESGFVIDKFPISRPNLTFSTLTVSNMSPEDSSIYLCSVSGTANYGYTFGSGTRLTVV.

This clone was recorded only once. V gene TRBV5-3 combines with J gene TRBJ2-3; 10 nucleotides align to TRBD1. TRBV5-3 is an ORF; its function is uncertain. The CDR3 has 17 residues. V lost 3 bases and J lost 4; bases outside the gene matches: 11. CDR3 DNA sequence: TGTGCCAGAAGCTCCGAAGGACGGGACAGGGGTTCAGATACGCAGTATTTT. Its protein product is CARSSEGRDRGSDTQYF.

The V gene is TRBV2, the J gene TRBJ2-1; 8 bases line up with TRBD1. Per the germline V gene, CDR1 is SNHLY and CDR2 is FYNNEI. The CDR3 spans 16 residues. V shed 6 bases and J 3 bases; nucleotides not matched to a gene: 10. This CDR3 reads CASRSFSDRVYNEQFF. CDR3 nucleotide sequence: TGTGCCAGCAGGAGTTTCTCGGACAGGGTCTACAATGAGCAGTTCTTC.

This clone has a handful of counts. This chain links TRBV9 with TRBJ2-2; D ambiguous. This CDR3 contains 14 residues. CDR1 SGDLS and CDR2 YYNGEE come from the germline V gene. V lost 5 bases and J lost 1, with 9 bases in between. DNA of the CDR3: TGTGCCAGCAGTGAGAGAGGGAACACCGGGGAGCTGTTTTTT. Amino acid sequence: CASSERGNTGELFF.

The gene calls are TRBV5-4 and TRBJ1-6, with a possible D match to TRBD1 (6 bases). The germline CDR1 and CDR2 sequences are SGHNT and YYREEE (reference sequence). V lost 2 bases and J 10 bases, leaving 13 bases between the germline ends. The CDR3 extends over 14 amino acids. CDR3: CASSLQGSRSPLHF. The DNA of the CDR3 is TGTGCCAGCAGCTTACAGGGATCACGGTCACCCCTCCACTTT.

The chain uses TRBV2 and TRBJ2-5; D remains ambiguous. Germline V gene lookup returns CDR1 SNHLY and CDR2 FYNNEI. With 7 bases removed from V and 5 bases from J, the gap between germline ends came to 17 bases. This CDR3 contains 14 residues. The CDR3 nucleotides read TGTGCCAGCACGGGTACAAATCACGGGGAGACCCAGTACTTC. Protein: CASTGTNHGETQYF.

V and J are TRBV7-2 and TRBJ1-2; D is unclear. The length of the CDR3 is 12 residues. CDR1 SGHTA and CDR2 FQGNSA come from the germline V gene. The ends were cut back, 7 bases at V and 8 bases at J, with 14 bases in the middle. CDR3 region: CASTLEVGGYTF. As DNA, the CDR3 is TGTGCCAGCACCCTAGAGGTTGGGGGCTACACCTTC.

The chain has TRBV5-1 and TRBJ1-1; D possibly corresponds to TRBD1 (5 bases). CDR3 length equals 14 residues. Trimming took off 1 base at V and 3 bases at J, with 10 bases between the two ends. Germline CDR1 SGHRS, CDR2 YFSETQ. Here the CDR3 DNA reads TGCGCCAGCAGCTTGTCCGGGGGGGACACTGAAGCTTTCTTT. This encodes CASSLSGGDTEAFF. Looking up the rest from reference TRBV5-1 and TRBJ1-1 gives the full variable domain: KAGVTQTPRYLIKTRGQQVTLSCSPISGHRSVSWYQQTPGQGLQFLFEYFSETQRNKGNFPGRFSGRQFSNSRSEMNVSTLELGDSALYLCASSLSGGDTEAFFGQGTRLTVV.

V is TRBV6-2 or TRBV6-3 and J is TRBJ1-2; 9 nucleotides line up with TRBD1. Germline loops: CDR1 MNHEY, CDR2 SVGEGT. This CDR3 is 13 amino acids long. With 4 bases clipped from V and 6 bases from J, the junction kept 3 bases outside the gene matches. The CDR3 DNA follows: TGTGCCAGCAGTTCCAGACAGGGGGATGGCTACACCTTC. It translates to CASSSRQGDGYTF.

The chain combines TRBV15 with TRBJ2-2, with a weak D call TRBD2 (6 bases). Per the germline V gene, CDR1 is LNHNV and CDR2 is YYDKDF (reference sequence). V dropped 0 bases and J dropped 5 bases, with 19 bases sitting between them. The CDR3 sequence is 18 residues long. CDR3 DNA sequence: TGTGCCACCAGCAGAGATAGGATAGGAGTCGGAGGGACCGGGGAGCTGTTTTTT. Amino acids: CATSRDRIGVGGTGELFF.

The chain recombines TRBV2 with TRBJ2-2, with 9 bases that match TRBD2. The ends lost 4 bases at V and 1 base at J; junction bases unmatched: 4. CDR3 length: 16 amino acids. Germline V gene sequence: CDR1 SNHLY, CDR2 FYNNEI. DNA of the CDR3: TGTGCCAGCAGTGGTCTGCGGGAGGGGAACACCGGGGAGCTGTTTTTT. Amino acid sequence: CASSGLREGNTGELFF.

The chain carries TRBV7-3 and TRBJ2-2; 7 nucleotides match TRBD1. Germline V CDR1 and CDR2: SGHTA, FQGTGA. Trimming removed 5 bases from V and 0 bases from J; junction bases left unmatched: 6. CDR3 length: 16 residues. This chain's CDR3 is CASSHGRGTNTGELFF. CDR3 in DNA: TGTGCCAGCAGCCACGGCAGGGGGACGAACACCGGGGAGCTGTTTTTT.

The chain has TRBV7-8 and TRBJ1-2, with D possibly being TRBD1 (6 bases). CDR3 length: 13 residues. The V gene lost 6 bases and the J gene lost 2 bases, with 10 bases spanning the gap. Germline CDR1 is SGHVS and CDR2 is FQNEAQ. The CDR3 DNA follows: TGTGCCAGCAGGGCAGGGGTCAACTATGGCTACACCTTC. The encoded protein is CASRAGVNYGYTF.

V is TRBV7-2 and J is TRBJ2-3; tentatively, D is TRBD2 (6 bases). The length of the CDR3 is 15 residues. Germline CDR1 SGHTA, CDR2 FQGNSA. V lost 0 bases, J lost 7 bases, and 14 bases lay in between. The chain's CDR3 is CASSLAGLEGNTQYF. The CDR3 DNA follows: TGTGCCAGCAGCTTAGCGGGTCTGGAGGGCAATACGCAGTATTTT.

The rearrangement uses TRBV12-5 and TRBJ1-1, with D perhaps TRBD1 (6 bases). Deletions cut 6 bases from V and 8 bases from J, with 16 bases between. CDR3 length: 13 residues. Germline V gene data show CDR1 as LGHNT and CDR2 as FRNRAP. The CDR3 DNA reads TGTGCTAGTGGGATAAATACAGGGTTAGAAGCTTTCTTT. Translation gives CASGINTGLEAFF.

The rearrangement joins TRBV6-6 to TRBJ2-2, with D perhaps TRBD2 (7 bases). Germline CDR1 and CDR2: MNHNY and SVGAGI (reference sequence). V was trimmed by 7 bases and J by 6 bases, leaving 15 bases between them. The CDR3 consists of 14 residues. This CDR3 reads CASTLGGRAGELFF. The DNA for the CDR3 is TGTGCCAGCACCTTGGGGGGGCGCGCCGGGGAGCTGTTTTTT.

This clone was detected once. The J gene is TRBJ1-6, the V gene TRBV6-4, with 11 bases matching TRBD1. The CDR3 extends over 16 amino acids. Germline CDR1 and CDR2: MRHNA and SNTAGT. V lost 2 bases to trimming and J lost 7 bases; unmatched junction nucleotides: 4. The CDR3 loop is CASSDTGTGGNSPLHF. CDR3 nucleotide sequence: TGTGCCAGCAGTGACACCGGGACAGGGGGGAATTCACCCCTCCACTTT.

The chain recombines TRBV12-3 or TRBV12-4 with TRBJ1-5, with TRBD1 as a possible D gene (5 bases). The CDR3 loop spans 13 amino acids. Trimming removed 8 bases from V and 4 bases from J, with 12 bases in between. CDR3 residues: CASAKQVNQPQHF. Written as DNA, the CDR3 is TGTGCCAGCGCGAAACAGGTGAATCAGCCCCAGCATTTT.

CDR3 DNA: TGTGCCAGCTCACCTTTAGCCCAGAGCACAGATACGCAGTATTTT. Translated: CASSPLAQSTDTQYF. V gene TRBV18 combines with J gene TRBJ2-3, with D hard to call. V was trimmed by 3 bases and J by 0 bases, leaving 10 bases between them. This CDR3 comprises 15 residues. Germline V CDR1 and CDR2: KGHSH, LQKENI.

The rearrangement uses TRBV2 and TRBJ1-4; D ambiguous. Germline CDR1 and CDR2: SNHLY and FYNNEI. V dropped 4 bases and J dropped 8 bases, with 17 bases sitting between them. The CDR3 totals 15 residues. The CDR3 DNA sequence: TGTGCCAGCAGTGTTTTGATGGGAGGCACGGAAAAACTGTTTTTT. It yields the protein CASSVLMGGTEKLFF.

The gene calls are TRBV19 and TRBJ2-3; 11 nucleotides line up with TRBD2. CDR3 length: 15 amino acids. Germline CDR1 and CDR2: LNHDA and SQIVND (reference sequence). Germline trimming cut 4 bases from V and 1 base from J; bases unmatched to any gene: 1. Here the CDR3 reads CASSNSGGGTDTQYF. The CDR3 bases are TGTGCCAGTAGTAATAGCGGGGGGGGCACAGATACGCAGTATTTT.